One sample yielded the 21 T cell receptor beta chains listed below, sequenced in a study of shared clonotypes between healthy human individuals. Profiling relied on immunoSEQ multiplex PCR, and the TCRdb table lists in-frame clones only, not all of them. The sample comprises about 1.1 million clones, around 78% of which are singletons, and 0.52% rests with the top ten. Material for sequencing was memory CD4+ T cells from PBMCs. Subset meaning: CD45RA-negative fraction. The origin of the receptors is a man in his late teens or twenties in good health. Some clones in this sample may be carry-over from other donors' samples.

CDR3 in DNA: TGTGCCAGCAGCTTAAGTAATCGAAACAATGAGCAGTTCTTC. Translated, it gives CASSLSNRNNEQFF. The rearrangement links TRBV7-3 to TRBJ2-1, with D unresolved. CDR1 is SGHTA and CDR2 is FQGTGA in the germline V gene. This CDR3 is built from 14 residues. Trimming stripped 1 base from V and 5 bases from J, with 9 bases between.

The V call is TRBV2, the J call TRBJ1-1; no reliable D call. This CDR3 spans 13 amino acids. Trimming shortened V by 7 bases and J by 0 bases, and 9 bases separated the two germline ends. The V gene's germline CDR1 is SNHLY and CDR2 FYNNEI. The CDR3 loop reads CASTETVNTEAFF. DNA of the CDR3: TGTGCCAGCACTGAGACGGTGAACACTGAAGCTTTCTTT.

The chain employs TRBV2 and TRBJ1-5; D not certain. CDR1 SNHLY and CDR2 FYNNEI come from the germline V gene. Trimming pared 4 bases from V and 2 bases from J, leaving 9 bases between. This CDR3 is 14 amino acids long. CDR3 in DNA: TGTGCCAGCAGTGGCGGGCAGCGCAATCAGCCCCAGCATTTT. This gives the protein CASSGGQRNQPQHF.

The chain combines TRBV28 with TRBJ1-4; 8 nucleotides align to TRBD1. Trimming cost V 10 bases and J 12 bases; bases outside gene matches: 7. The CDR3 contains 11 residues. Per the germline V gene, CDR1 is MDHEN and CDR2 is SYDVKM. CDR3 sequence (DNA): TGTGCCACCGGAGACAGGGGAGAACTGTTTTTT. Residues: CATGDRGELFF.

The table lists this clone with a few counts. This chain links TRBV6-6 with TRBJ1-1; D remains ambiguous. Germline V gene lookup returns CDR1 MNHNY and CDR2 SVGAGI (reference sequence). This CDR3 comprises 15 residues. Trimming took off 5 bases at V and 1 base at J, with 14 bases between the two ends. The CDR3 nucleotides are TGTGCCAGCAGTCCATACTGGGCGGAGAACACTGAAGCTTTCTTT. This gives the protein CASSPYWAENTEAFF.

The chain carries TRBV28 and TRBJ1-1; no definite D call. The CDR3 spans 12 residues. The V gene lost 5 bases and the J gene lost 4 bases, with 8 bases spanning the gap. The germline CDR1 and CDR2 sequences are MDHEN and SYDVKM. The CDR3 region is CASSVVGTEAFF. The CDR3 coding sequence is TGTGCCAGCAGTGTGGTGGGCACTGAAGCTTTCTTT.

The rearrangement joins TRBV14 to TRBJ2-1, with 8 positions matching TRBD2. CDR3 length equals 14 residues. The ends lost 8 bases at V and 5 bases at J; junction bases unmatched: 8. Germline lookup yields CDR1 SGHDN and CDR2 FVKESK. The CDR3 DNA is TGTGCCAGCGCCCTGTGGCGGGAGGACAATGAGCAGTTCTTC. Protein sequence: CASALWREDNEQFF. Complete variable domain (other parts from reference TRBV14 and TRBJ2-1): EAGVTQFPSHSVIEKGQTVTLRCDPISGHDNLYWYRRVMGKEIKFLLHFVKESKQDESGMPNNRFLAERTGGTYSTLKVQPAELEDSGVYFCASALWREDNEQFFGPGTRLTVL.

V and J are TRBV7-3 and TRBJ1-1; 8 bases fit TRBD1. Germline V CDR1 and CDR2: SGHTA, FQGTGA. CDR3 size: 17 residues. V shed 1 base, J shed 4 bases, and the junction held 11 bases outside the gene matches. The CDR3 region is CASSLIRTGIGGTEAFF. The CDR3, as DNA: TGTGCCAGCAGCTTAATTCGGACAGGGATTGGCGGCACTGAAGCTTTCTTT. Looking up the rest from reference TRBV7-3 and TRBJ1-1 gives the full variable domain: GAGVSQTPSNKVTEKGKYVELRCDPISGHTALYWYRQSLGQGPEFLIYFQGTGAADDSGLPNDRFFAVRPEGSVSTLKIQRTERGDSAVYLCASSLIRTGIGGTEAFFGQGTRLTVV.

The chain employs TRBV25-1 and TRBJ2-5, with a possible D match to TRBD1 (6 bases). V was shortened by 6 bases and J by 0 bases, with 11 bases between the two germline ends. Looked up from germline, CDR1 is MGHDK and CDR2 is SYGVNS. The CDR3 is 14 amino acids. CDR3 DNA: TGTGCCAGCAGCCGAGACAGGAACCAAGAGACCCAGTACTTC. It specifies CASSRDRNQETQYF.

The chain links TRBV5-1 to TRBJ1-6; unclear D gene. The CDR3 consists of 16 residues. The ends were cut back, 0 bases at V and 7 bases at J, with 14 bases in the middle. CDR1 and CDR2 (germline): SGHRS, YFSETQ. The CDR3 region is CASSLASARTNSPLHF. CDR3 sequence (DNA): TGCGCCAGCAGCTTGGCGTCAGCTCGAACCAATTCACCCCTCCACTTT.

The chain carries TRBV7-9 and TRBJ1-4; D might be TRBD1 (5 bases). The CDR3 is made up of 16 amino acids. The germline CDR1 and CDR2 sequences are SEHNR and FQNEAQ (reference sequence). Trimming cost V 5 bases and J 0 bases, with 13 bases left between them. CDR3 in amino acids: CASSPGNPATNEKLFF. CDR3 bases: TGTGCCAGCAGCCCAGGGAATCCGGCAACTAATGAAAAACTGTTTTTT.

In this sample, this clone turned up once. The rearrangement links TRBV6-5 to TRBJ1-1, with D tentatively TRBD1 (5 bases). This CDR3 has 11 amino acids. Germline CDR1 and CDR2: MNHEY and SVGAGI. Trimming left V 6 bases short and J 10 bases short, with 12 bases between. Written as DNA, the CDR3 is TGTGCCAGCAGGCAAGCCGGGACAGCTTTCTTT. This translates into CASRQAGTAFF.

The chain combines TRBV10-3 with TRBJ2-7; the D call may be TRBD1 or TRBD2 (5 bases each). The CDR3 totals 13 residues. V was cut by 6 bases and J by 4 bases, with 13 bases left in between. Germline values: CDR1 ENHRY, CDR2 SYGVKD. The CDR3 sequence: CAISSGTVYEQYF. Here the CDR3 DNA reads TGTGCCATCAGCTCCGGGACGGTTTACGAGCAGTACTTC.

The CDR3 sequence: CASSPPSGRGGEQFF. CDR3 nucleotide sequence: TGTGCCAGCAGCCCTCCTAGCGGGAGGGGGGGTGAGCAGTTCTTC. The chain couples TRBV7-9 to TRBJ2-1; 12 bases map to TRBD2. CDR1 and CDR2 from the germline V gene are SEHNR and FQNEAQ (reference sequence). CDR3 size: 15 residues. V shed 5 bases, J shed 9 bases, and the junction held 8 bases outside the gene matches.

The J gene is TRBJ2-1, the V gene TRBV9; 12 nucleotides line up with TRBD2. Germline V lookup: CDR1 SGDLS, CDR2 YYNGEE. There are 16 residues in the CDR3. After removal of 2 bases from V and 3 bases from J, the junction contained 3 bases not matched to a gene. In DNA, the CDR3 is TGTGCCAGCAGCGTGGGACTAGCGGGTCACTACAATGAGCAGTTCTTC. Translated: CASSVGLAGHYNEQFF.

This clone was seen only once. This chain connects TRBV18 to TRBJ1-1; D is unclear. Germline CDR1 and CDR2: KGHSH and LQKENI. V was pared by 3 bases and J by 2 bases, with 7 bases between. The CDR3 has 13 residues. CDR3: CASSPTSNTEAFF. DNA of the CDR3: TGTGCCAGCTCACCGACCAGTAACACTGAAGCTTTCTTT.

This clone was counted once. The V gene is TRBV7-3, the J gene TRBJ2-3; TRBD2 aligns across 10 bases. The V gene's germline CDR1 is SGHTA and CDR2 FQGTGA. The junction had 7 bases not matched to a gene; V was cut back by 2 bases and J by 8 bases. This CDR3 region has 15 residues. The CDR3 protein is CASSLGTSAPRTQYF. CDR3 coding DNA: TGTGCCAGCAGCTTAGGGACTAGCGCCCCCCGTACGCAGTATTTT.

The chain has TRBV28 and TRBJ2-7; no definite D call. Germline CDR1 is MDHEN and CDR2 is SYDVKM. There are 11 residues in the CDR3. Trimming took 5 bases from V and 6 from J, leaving 8 bases between them. The CDR3 reads CASSRRSEQYF. CDR3 coding DNA: TGTGCCAGCAGTCGCAGGAGCGAGCAGTACTTC.

The chain links TRBV30 to TRBJ1-4, with D possibly TRBD1 on 6 matching bases. Trimming left V 5 bases short and J 6 bases short, with 13 bases between. There are 13 residues in the CDR3. Germline V lookup: CDR1 GTSNPN, CDR2 SVGIG (reference sequence). DNA for the CDR3: TGTGCCTGGGGGACCGGGGGGCATGAAAAACTGTTTTTT. This codes for CAWGTGGHEKLFF.

CDR3 nucleotide sequence: TGTGCCAGCTCCCCCTGGCAGGCGGACTCTGGAAACACCATATATTTT. Its translation: CASSPWQADSGNTIYF. The chain carries TRBV18 and TRBJ1-3; D unclear. In germline, CDR1 is KGHSH, CDR2 LQKENI. The CDR3 is made up of 16 amino acids. V lost 6 bases and J 0 bases, leaving 15 bases between the germline ends.

As concerns this clone: Other DNA sequences in the same sample also yield this CDR3. This rearrangement joins TRBV30 to TRBJ2-1; maybe TRBD2 (6 bases). Trimming pared 3 bases from V and 0 bases from J, leaving 9 bases between. Germline CDR1 and CDR2: GTSNPN and SVGIG (reference sequence). The CDR3 sequence is 14 residues long. The CDR3 DNA reads as TGTGCCTGGAGGTCCGGGAGCTCCTACAATGAGCAGTTCTTC. It encodes CAWRSGSSYNEQFF.